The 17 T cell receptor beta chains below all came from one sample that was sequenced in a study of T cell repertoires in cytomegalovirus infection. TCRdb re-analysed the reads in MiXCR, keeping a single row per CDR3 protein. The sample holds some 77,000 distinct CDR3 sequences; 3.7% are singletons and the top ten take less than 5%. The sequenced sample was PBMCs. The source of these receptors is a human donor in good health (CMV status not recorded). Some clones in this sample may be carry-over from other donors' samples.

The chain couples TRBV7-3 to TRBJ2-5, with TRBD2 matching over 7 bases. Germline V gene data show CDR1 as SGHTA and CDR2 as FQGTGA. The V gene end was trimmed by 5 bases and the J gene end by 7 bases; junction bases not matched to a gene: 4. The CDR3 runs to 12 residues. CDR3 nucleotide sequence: TGTGCCAGCAGCCCCACGGGGGGGACCCAGTACTTC. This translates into CASSPTGGTQYF.

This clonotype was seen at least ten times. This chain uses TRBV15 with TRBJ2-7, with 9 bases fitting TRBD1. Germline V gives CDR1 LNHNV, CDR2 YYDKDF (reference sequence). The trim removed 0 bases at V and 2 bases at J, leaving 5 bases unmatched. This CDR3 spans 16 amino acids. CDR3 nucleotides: TGTGCCACCAGCAGAGAACGACAGGGGGGAGCCTACGAGCAGTACTTC. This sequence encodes CATSRERQGGAYEQYF.

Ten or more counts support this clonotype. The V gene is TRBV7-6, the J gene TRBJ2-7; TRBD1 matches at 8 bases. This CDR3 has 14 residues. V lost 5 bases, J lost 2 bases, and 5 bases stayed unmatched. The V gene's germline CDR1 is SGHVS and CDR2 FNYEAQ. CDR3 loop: CASSALQGAYEQYF. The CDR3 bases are TGTGCCAGCAGCGCATTACAGGGGGCCTACGAGCAGTACTTC.

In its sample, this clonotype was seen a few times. CDR3: CASSRSGGAGDTQYF. The DNA of the CDR3 is TGTGCCAGCAGCCGAAGCGGGGGGGCGGGAGATACGCAGTATTTT. The J gene is TRBJ2-3, the V gene TRBV12-3 or TRBV12-4, with 10 nucleotides matching TRBD2. CDR3 length: 15 residues. J lost 5 bases, V lost 6 bases, and 8 bases had no gene match.

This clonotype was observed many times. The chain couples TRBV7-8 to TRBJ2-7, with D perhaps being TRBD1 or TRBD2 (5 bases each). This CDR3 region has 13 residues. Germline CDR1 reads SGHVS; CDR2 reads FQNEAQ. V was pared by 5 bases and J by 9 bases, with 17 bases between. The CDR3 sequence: CASSGQKGSRQYF. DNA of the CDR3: TGTGCCAGCAGCGGCCAAAAGGGGAGTAGGCAGTACTTC.

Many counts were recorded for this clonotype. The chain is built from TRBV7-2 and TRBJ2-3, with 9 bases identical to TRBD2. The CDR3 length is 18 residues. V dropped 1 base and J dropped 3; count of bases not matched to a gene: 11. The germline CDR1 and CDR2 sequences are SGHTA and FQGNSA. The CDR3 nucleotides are TGTGCCAGCAGCTTAGGCCCCTTTGATAGCGGGGGAACAGATACGCAGTATTTT. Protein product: CASSLGPFDSGGTDTQYF.

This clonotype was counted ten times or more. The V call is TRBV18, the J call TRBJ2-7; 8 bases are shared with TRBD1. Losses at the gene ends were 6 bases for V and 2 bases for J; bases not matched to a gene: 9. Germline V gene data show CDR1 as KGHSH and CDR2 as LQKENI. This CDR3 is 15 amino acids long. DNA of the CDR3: TGTGCCAGCTCTCCTGGAGACAGGGGCACCTACGAGCAGTACTTC. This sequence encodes CASSPGDRGTYEQYF.

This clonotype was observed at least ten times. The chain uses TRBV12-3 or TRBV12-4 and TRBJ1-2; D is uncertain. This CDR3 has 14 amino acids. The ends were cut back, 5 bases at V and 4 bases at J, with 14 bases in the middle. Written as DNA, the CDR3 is TGTGCCAGCAGTATGGGCCCTACTGGCTATGGCTACACCTTC. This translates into CASSMGPTGYGYTF.

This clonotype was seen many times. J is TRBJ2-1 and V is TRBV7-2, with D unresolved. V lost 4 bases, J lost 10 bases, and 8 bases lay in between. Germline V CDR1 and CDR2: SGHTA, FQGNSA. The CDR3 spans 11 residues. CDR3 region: CASSSAQEQFF. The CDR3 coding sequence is TGTGCCAGCAGCTCAGCCCAAGAGCAGTTCTTC.

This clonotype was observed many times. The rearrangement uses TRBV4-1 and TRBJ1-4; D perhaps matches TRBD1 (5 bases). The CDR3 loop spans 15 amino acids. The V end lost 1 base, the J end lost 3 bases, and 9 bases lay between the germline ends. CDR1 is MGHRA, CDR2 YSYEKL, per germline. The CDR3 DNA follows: TGCGCCAGCAGCCAAGGAGGGGTGGCTAATGAAAAACTGTTTTTT. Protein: CASSQGGVANEKLFF.

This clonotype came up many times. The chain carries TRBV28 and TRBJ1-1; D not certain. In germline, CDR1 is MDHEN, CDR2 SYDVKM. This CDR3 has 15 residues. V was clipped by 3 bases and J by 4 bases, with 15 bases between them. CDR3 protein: CASSFPPLGSTEAFF. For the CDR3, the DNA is TGTGCCAGCAGTTTCCCCCCCCTAGGGAGCACTGAAGCTTTCTTT.

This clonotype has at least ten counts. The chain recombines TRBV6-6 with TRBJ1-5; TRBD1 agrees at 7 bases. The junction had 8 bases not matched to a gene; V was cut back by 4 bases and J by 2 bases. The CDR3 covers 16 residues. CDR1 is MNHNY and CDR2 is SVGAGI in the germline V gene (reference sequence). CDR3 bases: TGTGCCAGCAGTTCCCGACAGGGATCACGCAATCAGCCCCAGCATTTT. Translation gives CASSSRQGSRNQPQHF.

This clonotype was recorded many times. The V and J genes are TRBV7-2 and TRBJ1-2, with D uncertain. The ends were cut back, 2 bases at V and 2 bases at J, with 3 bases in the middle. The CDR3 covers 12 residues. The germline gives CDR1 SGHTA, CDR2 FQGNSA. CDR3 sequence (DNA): TGTGCCAGCAGCTTACTGAACTATGGCTACACCTTC. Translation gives CASSLLNYGYTF.

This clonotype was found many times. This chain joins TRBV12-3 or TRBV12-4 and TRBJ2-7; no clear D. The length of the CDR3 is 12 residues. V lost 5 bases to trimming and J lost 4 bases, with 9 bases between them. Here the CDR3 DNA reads TGTGCCAGCAGTCTGACACAGTACGAGCAGTACTTC. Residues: CASSLTQYEQYF.

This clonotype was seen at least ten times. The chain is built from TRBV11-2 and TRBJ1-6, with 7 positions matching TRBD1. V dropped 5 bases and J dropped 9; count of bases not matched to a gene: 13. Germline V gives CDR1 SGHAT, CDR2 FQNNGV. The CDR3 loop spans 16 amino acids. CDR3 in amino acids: CASSPTSDRTRSPLHF. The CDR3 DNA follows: TGTGCCAGCAGCCCGACATCGGACAGGACCCGTTCACCCCTCCACTTT.

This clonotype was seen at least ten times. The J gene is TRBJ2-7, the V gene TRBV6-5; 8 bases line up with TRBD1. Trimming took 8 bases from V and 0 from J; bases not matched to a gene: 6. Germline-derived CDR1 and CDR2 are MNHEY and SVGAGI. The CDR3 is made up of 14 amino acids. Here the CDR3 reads CASHGTGFSYEQYF. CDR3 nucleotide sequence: TGTGCCAGCCATGGGACAGGCTTCTCCTACGAGCAGTACTTC.

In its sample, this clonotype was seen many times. As DNA, the CDR3 is TGTGCCAGCGGCAGGACAGCACGCACAGATACGCAGTATTTT. Its translation is CASGRTARTDTQYF. This chain connects TRBV6-8 to TRBJ2-3, with D possibly matching TRBD1 (6 bases). Germline assignment: CDR1 MNHGY and CDR2 SAAAGT. The CDR3 contains 14 residues. V lost 8 bases and J lost 1, with 13 bases in between.